This passage covers 7 T cell receptor beta chains from one sample sequenced in a study of molecular identifiers for immune sequencing clone quantification. Via MiXCR, TCRdb re-called the PCR reads, giving one row per CDR3 protein. The table lists 80,000 to 130,000 distinct CDR3 sequences, under 40% of them singletons, with around 3.9% in the top ten. The sequencing input was naive CD8+ T cells from blood, with Jurkat cell RNA spiked in. Subset meaning: FACS-sorted CD8+CD4-CCR7+CD45RA+ naive T cells. Source of these receptors: a human donor in good health. Some libraries in this study had Jurkat cell RNA spiked in.

This clonotype was seen only a few times. The chain links TRBV28 to TRBJ2-7; D unresolved. V lost 3 bases and J 0 bases, leaving 18 bases between the germline ends. CDR1 MDHEN and CDR2 SYDVKM come from the germline V gene. The CDR3 spans 17 residues. The CDR3, as DNA: TGTGCCAGCAGTTTTAAGCCCGATGGCAGGCCCTCCTACGAGCAGTACTTC. It translates to CASSFKPDGRPSYEQYF.

This clonotype was seen once. One end of the junction varies from germline; a read error may be responsible. The chain is built from TRBV28 and TRBJ2-7, with TRBD2 matching over 8 bases. Per germline, CDR1 MDHEN and CDR2 SYDVKM. The CDR3 has 15 residues. CDR3 DNA sequence: TGTGCCAACAGTTTATCAACTAGCGGAACCTACGAGCAGTACTTC. Protein: CANSLSTSGTYEQYF.

In its sample, this clonotype was seen a few times. The chain is built from TRBV4-3 and TRBJ2-2; D gene ambiguous. From germline, CDR1 is LGHNA and CDR2 YSLEER. Deletions cut 0 bases from V and 0 bases from J, with 2 bases between. This CDR3 is built from 14 residues. As DNA, the CDR3 is TGCGCCAGCAGCCAAGACCCGAACACCGGGGAGCTGTTTTTT. This codes for CASSQDPNTGELFF.

Ten or more counts support this clonotype. The junction shows a germline mismatch at one end, possibly a read error. The chain recombines TRBV2 with TRBJ2-7; no clear D. CDR1 is SNHLY, CDR2 FYNNEI, per germline. The CDR3 loop spans 10 amino acids. CDR3: CASSGVSYHF. Written as DNA, the CDR3 is TGTGCCAGCAGTGGGGTTTCGTACCACTTC.

Only one count was recorded for this clonotype. At one boundary the junction diverges from the germline segment, which might be a read error. This chain joins TRBV9 and TRBJ2-7, with TRBD1 matching 8 bases. CDR1 and CDR2 from the germline V gene are SGDLS and YYNGEE. The CDR3 is 14 residues long. CDR3 sequence: CASSGQGSRYEQNF. CDR3 sequence (DNA): TGTGCCAGCAGCGGACAGGGGTCTAGGTACGAGCAGAACTTC. Combining the CDR3 with reference TRBV9 and TRBJ2-7 gives the whole variable domain DSGVTQTPKHLITATGQRVTLRCSPRSGDLSVYWYQQSLDQGLQFLIQYYNGEERAKGNILERFSAQQFPDLHSELNLSSLELGDSALYFCASSGQGSRYEQNFGPGTRLTVT.

This clonotype was counted a few times. The gene calls are TRBV19 and TRBJ1-5, with D unresolved. Looked up from germline, CDR1 is LNHDA and CDR2 is SQIVND (reference sequence). CDR3 length equals 13 residues. Deletions cut 7 bases from V and 0 bases from J, with 7 bases between. CDR3 in amino acids: CASTYYSNQPQHF. CDR3 bases: TGTGCCAGTACTTACTATAGCAATCAGCCCCAGCATTTT. The complete variable domain, with remaining parts taken from reference TRBV19 and TRBJ1-5, reads DGGITQSPKYLFRKEGQNVTLSCEQNLNHDAMYWYRQDPGQGLRLIYYSQIVNDFQKGDIAEGYSVSREKKESFPLTVTSAQKNPTAFYLCASTYYSNQPQHFGDGTRLSIL.

This clonotype has just a few counts. V is TRBV18 and J is TRBJ2-5; a possible D gene is TRBD2 (5 bases). The CDR3 covers 15 residues. Looked up from germline, CDR1 is KGHSH and CDR2 is LQKENI. V lost 2 bases to trimming and J lost 3 bases, with 13 bases between them. The CDR3 sequence: CASSPGLAEKETQYF. CDR3 DNA sequence: TGTGCCAGCTCACCAGGGCTAGCTGAGAAAGAGACCCAGTACTTC.